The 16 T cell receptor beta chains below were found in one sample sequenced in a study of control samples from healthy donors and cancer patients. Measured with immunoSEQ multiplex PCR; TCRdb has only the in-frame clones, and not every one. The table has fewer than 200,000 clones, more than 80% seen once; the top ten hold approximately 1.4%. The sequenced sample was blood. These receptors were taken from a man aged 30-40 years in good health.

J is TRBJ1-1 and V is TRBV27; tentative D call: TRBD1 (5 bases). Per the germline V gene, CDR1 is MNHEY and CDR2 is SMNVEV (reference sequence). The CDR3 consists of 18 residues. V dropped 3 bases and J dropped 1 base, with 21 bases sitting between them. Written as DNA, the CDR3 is TGTGCCAGCAGTTTCAGGCTACAGGTGTTGGGACCGAACACTGAAGCTTTCTTT. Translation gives CASSFRLQVLGPNTEAFF.

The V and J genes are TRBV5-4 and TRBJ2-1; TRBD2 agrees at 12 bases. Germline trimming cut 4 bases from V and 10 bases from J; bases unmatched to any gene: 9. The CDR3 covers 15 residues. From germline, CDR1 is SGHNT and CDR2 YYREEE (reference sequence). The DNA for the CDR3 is TGTGCCAGCAGCGGCCTAGCGGGGGGGGGCCGGGAGCAGTTCTTC. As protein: CASSGLAGGGREQFF.

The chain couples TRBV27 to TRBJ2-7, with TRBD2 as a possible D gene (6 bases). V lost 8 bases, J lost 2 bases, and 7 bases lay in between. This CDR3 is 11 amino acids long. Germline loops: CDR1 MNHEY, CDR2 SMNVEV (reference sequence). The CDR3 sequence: CASGGTYEQYF. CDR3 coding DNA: TGTGCCAGCGGGGGGACCTACGAGCAGTACTTC.

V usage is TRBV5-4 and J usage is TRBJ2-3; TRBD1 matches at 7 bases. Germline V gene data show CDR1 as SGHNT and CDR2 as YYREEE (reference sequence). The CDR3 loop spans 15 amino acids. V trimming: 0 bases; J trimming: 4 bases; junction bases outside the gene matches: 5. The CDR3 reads CASSLGQGWADTQYF. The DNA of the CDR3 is TGTGCCAGCAGCTTGGGACAGGGCTGGGCAGATACGCAGTATTTT.

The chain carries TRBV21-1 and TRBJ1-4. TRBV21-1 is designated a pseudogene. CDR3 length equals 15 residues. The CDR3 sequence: CASSKAGPSNEKLFF. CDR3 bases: TGTGCCAGCAGCAAGGCCGGGCCCTCTAATGAAAAACTGTTTTTT.

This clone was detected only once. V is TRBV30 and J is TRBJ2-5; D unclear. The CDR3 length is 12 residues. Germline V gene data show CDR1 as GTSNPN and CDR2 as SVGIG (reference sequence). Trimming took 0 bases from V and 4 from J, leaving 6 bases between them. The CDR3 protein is CAWSVATETQYF. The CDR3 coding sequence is TGTGCCTGGAGTGTAGCAACAGAGACCCAGTACTTC.

CDR3 nucleotide sequence: TGTGCCAGTCGTAGGGAGTCGGGGGGAAACACCATATATTTT. Its protein is CASRRESGGNTIYF. This chain connects TRBV4-2 to TRBJ1-3; D is unresolved. Germline CDR1 LGHNA, CDR2 YNFKEQ. Between the trimmed V and J ends, which lost 9 bases and 4 bases, there was a span of 16 bases. This CDR3 is built from 14 residues.

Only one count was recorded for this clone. CDR3 amino acids: CASSQVRQGRTGELFF. CDR3 DNA sequence: TGTGCCAGCAGCCAAGTTAGGCAGGGTCGGACCGGGGAGCTGTTTTTT. The chain employs TRBV4-2 and TRBJ2-2; TRBD1 might be the D (5 bases). V was pared by 1 base and J by 5 bases, with 14 bases between. Germline V gives CDR1 LGHNA, CDR2 YNFKEQ. The CDR3 has 16 amino acids.

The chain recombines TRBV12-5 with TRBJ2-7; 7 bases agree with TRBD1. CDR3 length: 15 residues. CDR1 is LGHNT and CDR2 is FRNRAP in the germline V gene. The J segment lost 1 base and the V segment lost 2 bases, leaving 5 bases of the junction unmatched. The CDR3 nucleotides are TGTGCTAGTGGTTTGTTTCCGGGACAGTCCTACGAGCAGTACTTC. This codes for CASGLFPGQSYEQYF.

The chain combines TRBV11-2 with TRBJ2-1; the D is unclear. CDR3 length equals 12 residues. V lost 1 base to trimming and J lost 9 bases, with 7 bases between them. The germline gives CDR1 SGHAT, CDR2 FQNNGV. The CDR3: CASSLVGSEQFF. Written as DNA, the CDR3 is TGTGCCAGCAGCTTAGTGGGTTCTGAGCAGTTCTTC.

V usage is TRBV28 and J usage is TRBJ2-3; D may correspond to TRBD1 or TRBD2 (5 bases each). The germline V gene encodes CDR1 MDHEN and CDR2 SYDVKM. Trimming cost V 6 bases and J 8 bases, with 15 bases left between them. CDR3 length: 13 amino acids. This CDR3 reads CASRDLGRGTQYF. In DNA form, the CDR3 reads TGTGCCAGCAGAGATCTGGGACGAGGTACGCAGTATTTT. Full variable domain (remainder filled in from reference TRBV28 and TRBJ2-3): DVKVTQSSRYLVKRTGEKVFLECVQDMDHENMFWYRQDPGLGLRLIYFSYDVKMKEKGDIPEGYSVSREKKERFSLILESASTNQTSMYLCASRDLGRGTQYFGPGTRLTVL.

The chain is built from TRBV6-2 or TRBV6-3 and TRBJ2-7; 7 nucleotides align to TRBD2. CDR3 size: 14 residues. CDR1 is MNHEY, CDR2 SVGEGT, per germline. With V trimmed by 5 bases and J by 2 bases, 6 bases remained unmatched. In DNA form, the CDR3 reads TGTGCCAGCAGTCTGGGGGGGAGGGCCTACGAGCAGTACTTC. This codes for CASSLGGRAYEQYF.

The CDR3 bases are TGTGCCAGCAGCGTATCGACAGGGACAACCTACGAGCAGTACTTC. Amino acids: CASSVSTGTTYEQYF. The rearrangement uses TRBV9 and TRBJ2-7; TRBD1 agrees at 7 bases. The length of the CDR3 is 15 residues. Germline-derived CDR1 and CDR2 are SGDLS and YYNGEE. J gave up 2 bases and V 1 base, and 6 bases lay outside the gene matches.

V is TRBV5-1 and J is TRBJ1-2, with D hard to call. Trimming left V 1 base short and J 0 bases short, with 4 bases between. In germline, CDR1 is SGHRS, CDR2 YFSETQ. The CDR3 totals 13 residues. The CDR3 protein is CASSLMSNYGYTF. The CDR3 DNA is TGCGCCAGCAGCTTGATGTCTAACTATGGCTACACCTTC.

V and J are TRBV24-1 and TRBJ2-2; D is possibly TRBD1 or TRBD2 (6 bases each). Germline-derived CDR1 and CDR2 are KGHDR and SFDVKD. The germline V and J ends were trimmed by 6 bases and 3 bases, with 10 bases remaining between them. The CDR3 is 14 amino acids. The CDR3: CATSPGAYTGELFF. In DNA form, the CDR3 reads TGTGCCACCAGTCCGGGGGCCTACACCGGGGAGCTGTTTTTT.

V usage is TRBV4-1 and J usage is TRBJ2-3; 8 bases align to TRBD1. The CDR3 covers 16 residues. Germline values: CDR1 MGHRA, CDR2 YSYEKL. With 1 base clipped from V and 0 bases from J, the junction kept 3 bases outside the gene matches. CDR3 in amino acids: CASSQGDRRSTDTQYF. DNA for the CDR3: TGCGCCAGCAGCCAAGGGGACAGGAGAAGCACAGATACGCAGTATTTT.